The T cell receptor beta chain under discussion was sequenced for a study of cytomegalovirus exposure and HLA in healthy donors. Notes on the study in general: For cytomegalovirus status, the classifier reportedly gave diagnoses with high specificity and sensitivity. The HLA-A and HLA-B alleles of most subjects were reportedly predicted accurately from TCR beta sequences. In terms of immune exposure information, only CMV serostatus was available.

This clone showed up just once. No antigen is known for it. Germline CDR1 and CDR2: MNHEY and SMNVEV (reference sequence). V lost 6 bases, J lost 4 bases, and 4 bases stayed unmatched. This CDR3 is 13 amino acids long. It was with 60 Vbeta and 13 Jbeta primers that the PCR ran. Under the authors' procedure: In a later analysis, about 11 million of 65 million to 80 million unique beta chains occurred in at least two donors. Here immunoSEQ multiplex PCR was the method, and the copy in TCRdb shows in-frame clones only, minus some. The DNA was the basis for D and trimming; V, J and clone size are from that table. The sample has 110,000 or so clones, 74% seen once; the top ten hold about 2%.

Sequencing was carried out using PBMCs. J is TRBJ2-7 and V is TRBV27; TRBD1 agrees at 9 bases. The TCR was taken from a human donor in good health. The CDR3 sequence: CASSLTGGYEQYF. The CDR3 DNA reads as TGTGCCAGCAGCCTGACAGGGGGATACGAGCAGTACTTC.